A single sample gave rise to the 19 T cell receptor beta chains below, sequenced in a study of PD-L1 blockade in urothelial cancer. Regarding time point: peripheral blood 6 weeks after treatment start. The data were produced by immunoSEQ multiplex PCR, yet TCRdb's version contains in-frame clones alone and is incomplete. The sample records roughly 45,000 clones, 83% being singletons. The sequencing here drew on PBMCs, taken around atezolizumab (anti-PD-L1) treatment. These receptors came from a man aged 55 to 70 with urothelial cancer.

This clone was counted only a few times. The V gene is TRBV5-1, the J gene TRBJ2-7, with 9 bases fitting TRBD1. Trimming at V came to 4 bases and at J to 0 bases, leaving 8 bases not matched to a gene. Germline loops: CDR1 SGHRS, CDR2 YFSETQ. This CDR3 has 16 residues. The CDR3 spells CASSLQGAHSSYEQYF. CDR3 coding DNA: TGCGCCAGCAGCCTACAGGGGGCCCACTCCTCCTACGAGCAGTACTTC. Based on the CDR3 plus reference TRBV5-1 and TRBJ2-7, the full variable domain is KAGVTQTPRYLIKTRGQQVTLSCSPISGHRSVSWYQQTPGQGLQFLFEYFSETQRNKGNFPGRFSGRQFSNSRSEMNVSTLELGDSALYLCASSLQGAHSSYEQYFGPGTRLTVT.

The DNA for the CDR3 is TGCAGCGTTGAGACATTAGCGGGCTACAATGAGCAGTTCTTC. It encodes CSVETLAGYNEQFF. This chain joins TRBV29-1 and TRBJ2-1; TRBD2 matches 7 bases. Germline V lookup: CDR1 SQVTM, CDR2 ANQGSEA. The CDR3 covers 14 residues. V shed 3 bases, J shed 3 bases, and the junction held 5 bases outside the gene matches.

This chain joins TRBV28 and TRBJ1-1; D not resolved. This CDR3 comprises 11 residues. Germline V gives CDR1 MDHEN, CDR2 SYDVKM. V dropped 3 bases and J dropped 6 bases, with 5 bases sitting between them. The CDR3 bases are TGTGCCAGCAGTTTCAGTGCTGAAGCTTTCTTT. Translating it yields CASSFSAEAFF.

This chain links TRBV10-1 with TRBJ2-1; tentative D call: TRBD1 (6 bases). Trimming stripped 0 bases from V and 11 bases from J, with 17 bases between. The CDR3 has 15 residues. Germline V CDR1 and CDR2: WNHNN, SYGVQD (reference sequence). The CDR3 is CASSESQGQQGKQFF. The CDR3 DNA sequence: TGCGCCAGCAGTGAGTCCCAGGGGCAGCAGGGCAAGCAGTTCTTC.

V gene TRBV11-2 combines with J gene TRBJ2-1, with 11 positions matching TRBD2. The CDR3 totals 13 residues. Germline V lookup: CDR1 SGHAT, CDR2 FQNNGV. With 6 bases clipped from V and 15 bases from J, the junction kept 10 bases outside the gene matches. CDR3 in DNA: TGTGCCAGCAGGGGACTAGCGGACCCCGAGGGGTTCTTC. It codes for CASRGLADPEGFF.

J is TRBJ2-5 and V is TRBV7-2; D is unclear. Germline values: CDR1 SGHTA, CDR2 FQGNSA. The CDR3 has 14 residues. The germline V and J ends were trimmed by 1 base and 5 bases, with 11 bases remaining between them. The CDR3 reads CASSLVGTSETQYF. CDR3 nucleotides: TGTGCCAGCAGCTTAGTTGGCACGTCTGAGACCCAGTACTTC.

This chain joins TRBV5-4 and TRBJ2-3; D unresolved. Germline CDR1 SGHNT, CDR2 YYREEE (reference sequence). The CDR3 spans 17 residues. V lost 0 bases, J lost 0 bases, and 14 bases lay in between. The CDR3 coding sequence is TGTGCCAGCAGCTTGGCCGTTACAGTCCCCAGCACAGATACGCAGTATTTT. It codes for CASSLAVTVPSTDTQYF. Supplemented by reference TRBV5-4 and TRBJ2-3, the full variable domain reads ETGVTQSPTHLIKTRGQQVTLRCSSQSGHNTVSWYQQALGQGPQFIFQYYREEENGRGNFPPRFSGLQFPNYSSELNVNALELDDSALYLCASSLAVTVPSTDTQYFGPGTRLTVL.

J is TRBJ1-1 and V is TRBV6-5; 7 nucleotides agree with TRBD1. V lost 6 bases and J lost 2; bases outside the gene matches: 9. Germline V gene data show CDR1 as MNHEY and CDR2 as SVGAGI. The CDR3 totals 15 residues. This CDR3 reads CASRTGTETNTEAFF. The CDR3 nucleotides are TGTGCCAGCAGGACCGGGACAGAAACTAACACTGAAGCTTTCTTT.

This clone was counted ten times or more. This chain uses TRBV6-5 with TRBJ2-5, with a possible D match to TRBD2 (6 bases). The CDR3 spans 12 residues. CDR1 is MNHEY and CDR2 is SVGAGI in the germline V gene. Trimming pared 11 bases from V and 3 bases from J, leaving 13 bases between. The CDR3 nucleotides read TGTGCCGCCGGTTGGGGGGAAGAGACCCAGTACTTC. Residues: CAAGWGEETQYF.

The CDR3 loop reads CASSPGVPNTEAFF. The CDR3, as DNA: TGTGCCAGCTCACCCGGAGTTCCGAACACTGAAGCTTTCTTT. The rearrangement uses TRBV18 and TRBJ1-1; D unresolved. CDR1 KGHSH and CDR2 LQKENI come from the germline V gene. This CDR3 comprises 14 residues. Trimming left V 3 bases short and J 1 base short, with 9 bases between.

This chain uses TRBV28 with TRBJ2-1; D perhaps matches TRBD1 (6 bases). Germline assignment: CDR1 MDHEN and CDR2 SYDVKM. This CDR3 has 15 amino acids. V was pared by 6 bases and J by 4 bases, with 16 bases between. Here the CDR3 DNA reads TGTGCCAGCAGGGGGATCCGGGACAATTACAATGAGCAGTTCTTC. Translated, it gives CASRGIRDNYNEQFF.

There are a few counts of this clone. CDR3 protein: CASSMGHPYEQYF. In nucleotides, the CDR3 is TGTGCCAGTAGTATGGGCCACCCATACGAGCAGTACTTC. The chain recombines TRBV19 with TRBJ2-7; D is uncertain. V shed 3 bases and J shed 4 bases, with 10 bases lying between them. This CDR3 is built from 13 residues. The germline V gene encodes CDR1 LNHDA and CDR2 SQIVND (reference sequence).

The chain employs TRBV30 and TRBJ2-2; D not resolved. CDR1 and CDR2 (germline): GTSNPN, SVGIG (reference sequence). Trimming pared 0 bases from V and 5 bases from J, leaving 10 bases between. The CDR3 covers 14 residues. The CDR3 coding sequence is TGTGCCTGGAGTGTACCGCGAGGAACCGGGGAGCTGTTTTTT. This codes for CAWSVPRGTGELFF.

This chain uses TRBV2 with TRBJ1-1; TRBD1 matches 9 bases. Per germline, CDR1 SNHLY and CDR2 FYNNEI. The CDR3 extends over 15 amino acids. J gave up 1 base and V 10 bases, and 10 bases lay outside the gene matches. The CDR3 region is CATHPLQGANTEAFF. For the CDR3, the DNA is TGTGCCACCCACCCTTTACAGGGGGCGAACACTGAAGCTTTCTTT.

This chain joins TRBV7-2 and TRBJ2-1; the match to TRBD2 covers 9 bases. The CDR3 spans 15 residues. Germline V lookup: CDR1 SGHTA, CDR2 FQGNSA. Losses at the gene ends were 1 base for V and 3 bases for J; bases not matched to a gene: 1. CDR3 coding DNA: TGTGCCAGCAGCTTAGGCGGGGGGGTCTACAATGAGCAGTTCTTC. Its protein is CASSLGGGVYNEQFF.

The V and J genes are TRBV6-1 and TRBJ2-7; TRBD1 might be the D (6 bases). V dropped 0 bases and J dropped 2 bases, with 11 bases sitting between them. Germline loops: CDR1 MNHNS, CDR2 SASEGT. This CDR3 comprises 15 residues. CDR3 sequence: CASSEALAGAYEQYF. For the CDR3, the DNA is TGTGCCAGCAGTGAAGCGCTTGCAGGGGCCTACGAGCAGTACTTC.

The V call is TRBV6-6, the J call TRBJ2-5, with TRBD2 matching over 10 bases. Trimming at V came to 8 bases and at J to 1 base, leaving 7 bases not matched to a gene. This CDR3 comprises 15 residues. The germline gives CDR1 MNHNY, CDR2 SVGAGI (reference sequence). The CDR3: CASGGGLASQETQYF. The DNA for the CDR3 is TGTGCCAGCGGCGGGGGACTAGCGTCCCAAGAGACCCAGTACTTC.

The V call is TRBV7-2, the J call TRBJ2-7; maybe TRBD2 (6 bases). This CDR3 has 12 residues. Germline CDR1 and CDR2: SGHTA and FQGNSA. V was pared by 5 bases and J by 7 bases, with 12 bases between. In nucleotides, the CDR3 is TGTGCCAGCAGCCCCCCCGGAGGGGAGCAGTACTTC. This sequence encodes CASSPPGGEQYF. Drawing the rest from reference TRBV7-2 and TRBJ2-7, the complete variable domain is GAGVSQSPSNKVTEKGKDVELRCDPISGHTALYWYRQSLGQGLEFLIYFQGNSAPDKSGLPSDRFSAERTGGSVSTLTIQRTQQEDSAVYLCASSPPGGEQYFGPGTRLTVT.

For the CDR3, the DNA is TGTGCCAGCAGGGGAGGGTTATTCCAAGAGACCCAGTACTTC. Protein sequence: CASRGGLFQETQYF. The chain recombines TRBV2 with TRBJ2-5; TRBD2 matches at 7 bases. Germline V lookup: CDR1 SNHLY, CDR2 FYNNEI. V lost 6 bases, J lost 1 base, and 5 bases stayed unmatched. The CDR3 runs 14 residues.